The present TCR beta chain was sequenced within a study of T cell repertoires in ileal Crohn's disease. V was shortened by 4 bases and J by 7 bases, with 12 bases between the two germline ends. CDR1 and CDR2 from the germline V gene are MDHEN and SYDVKM. The CDR3 is 13 residues long. Profiling relied on immunoSEQ multiplex PCR, and the TCRdb table lists in-frame clones only, not all of them. The sample lists several thousand clones, roughly 69% occurring once. The sample comprised ileal tissue. The chain uses TRBV28 and TRBJ2-3, with a possible D match to TRBD2 (5 bases). This clonotype was obtained from an adult with Crohn's disease. CDR3 coding DNA: TGTGCCAGCAGTTCCGGAAGCGGACATACGCAGTATTTT. The encoded protein is CASSSGSGHTQYF.